A single sample gave rise to the 10 T cell receptor beta chains below, sequenced in a study of T cells after yellow fever vaccination. One entry per CDR3 protein results from TCRdb running MiXCR on the 5' RACE reads. This sample has some 150,000 distinct CDR3 sequences; approximately 10% occur once, and the top ten carry roughly a third. The sample was CD8+ T cells sorted from PBMCs, taken 15 days after the yellow fever booster vaccination. These receptors all come from a man younger than 35 who received the YFV17D yellow fever vaccine.

In its sample, this clonotype was seen a few times. The chain has TRBV5-1 and TRBJ1-4; perhaps TRBD1 as D (5 bases). Germline V lookup: CDR1 SGHRS, CDR2 YFSETQ. The CDR3 has 15 amino acids. Trimming took off 1 base at V and 1 base at J, with 8 bases between the two ends. The CDR3 nucleotides read TGCGCCAGCAGCTTGTTCGGGGGAACTAATGAAAAACTGTTTTTT. This encodes CASSLFGGTNEKLFF. The full variable domain, its missing parts supplied by reference TRBV5-1 and TRBJ1-4, is KAGVTQTPRYLIKTRGQQVTLSCSPISGHRSVSWYQQTPGQGLQFLFEYFSETQRNKGNFPGRFSGRQFSNSRSEMNVSTLELGDSALYLCASSLFGGTNEKLFFGSGTQLSVL.

This clonotype came up a few times. This chain joins TRBV11-2 and TRBJ2-3, with D possibly matching TRBD1 (6 bases). Germline CDR1 and CDR2: SGHAT and FQNNGV. With 1 base removed from V and 3 bases from J, the gap between germline ends came to 14 bases. CDR3 length: 16 amino acids. The DNA of the CDR3 is TGTGCCAGCAGCTTAGTCAGGGGCCCAGATACAGATACGCAGTATTTT. It codes for CASSLVRGPDTDTQYF.

This clonotype was observed many times. This sequence joins TRBV7-9 and TRBJ2-7, with D tentatively TRBD2 (5 bases). CDR1 is SEHNR and CDR2 is FQNEAQ in the germline V gene (reference sequence). The length of the CDR3 is 14 residues. Deletions cut 1 base from V and 6 bases from J, with 13 bases between. The chain's CDR3 is CASSLDSGWVEQYF. The DNA of the CDR3 is TGTGCCAGCAGCTTAGACTCGGGGTGGGTCGAGCAGTACTTC.

The chain joins TRBV28 to TRBJ2-5, with D possibly TRBD1 on 6 matching bases. In germline, CDR1 is MDHEN, CDR2 SYDVKM. Trimming pared 3 bases from V and 5 bases from J, leaving 16 bases between. The CDR3 has 15 amino acids. In nucleotides, the CDR3 is TGTGCCAGCAGTTTTTTTTCGACAGGCGAGGAGACCCAGTACTTC. Translated, it gives CASSFFSTGEETQYF.

This clonotype occurred a few times. The chain recombines TRBV6-5 with TRBJ2-7; possibly TRBD1 for D (5 bases). The CDR3 covers 14 residues. V lost 0 bases to trimming and J lost 1 base, with 7 bases between them. CDR1 is MNHEY, CDR2 SVGAGI, per germline. CDR3 DNA: TGTGCCAGCAGTTACTCCGACAGATCCTACGAGCAGTACTTC. Its translation is CASSYSDRSYEQYF.

This chain uses TRBV11-2 with TRBJ2-2, with TRBD2 matching 9 bases. The CDR3 sequence is 14 residues long. Germline-derived CDR1 and CDR2 are SGHAT and FQNNGV. Trimming at V came to 3 bases and at J to 8 bases, leaving 4 bases not matched to a gene. Written as DNA, the CDR3 is TGTGCCAGCAGCTTTAGCGGGAGAAAGGGGGAGCTGTTTTTT. It is translated as CASSFSGRKGELFF.

The gene calls are TRBV20-1 and TRBJ1-1; 7 nucleotides match TRBD1. The germline V gene encodes CDR1 DFQATT and CDR2 SNEGSKA (reference sequence). The CDR3 contains 17 residues. V gave up 3 bases and J gave up 0 bases; unmatched junction bases: 13. CDR3 protein: CSARDGQAPSMNTEAFF. The CDR3 nucleotides are TGCAGTGCTAGGGACGGACAGGCTCCCTCCATGAACACTGAAGCTTTCTTT.

The V and J genes are TRBV20-1 and TRBJ2-7, with D maybe TRBD2 (5 bases). The CDR3 runs to 12 residues. Germline values: CDR1 DFQATT, CDR2 SNEGSKA (reference sequence). The germline V and J ends were trimmed by 0 bases and 6 bases, with 9 bases remaining between them. CDR3 in amino acids: CSARDRGVEQYV. CDR3 nucleotide sequence: TGCAGTGCTAGAGATCGGGGTGTCGAGCAGTACGTC.

A few counts support this clonotype. The CDR3 DNA reads TGTGCCAGCGCTAGAGGCGCACAGGGCCCCTACGAGCAGTACGTC. It translates to CASARGAQGPYEQYV. The chain employs TRBV27 and TRBJ2-7, with D perhaps matching TRBD1 (6 bases). In germline, CDR1 is MNHEY, CDR2 SMNVEV (reference sequence). This CDR3 has 15 residues. Trimming removed 8 bases at V and 2 bases at J, with 19 bases between.

Ten or more counts support this clonotype. The rearrangement uses TRBV3-1 and TRBJ2-7; D is undetermined. This CDR3 has 12 amino acids. Trimming left V 4 bases short and J 2 bases short, with 6 bases between. Germline lookup yields CDR1 LGHDT and CDR2 YNNKEL (reference sequence). CDR3 sequence (DNA): TGTGCCAGCAGCCTTTATACCTACGAGCAGTACTTC. This translates into CASSLYTYEQYF.